These T cell receptor beta chains were read from a single sample in a study of T-cell memory formation after mild COVID-19. TCRdb independently ran MiXCR on the 5' RACE reads; one entry per CDR3 protein. The sample yields approximately 570,000 distinct CDR3 sequences, roughly 17% seen once. Sequenced material: PBMCs or a T cell subset sorted from them (not recorded which). The receptors derive from an adult woman who had mild COVID-19 (a few samples of this study predate the infection). Cell type and time point are not known. Each CDR3 is given with its conserved first and last residue.

>TRBV15
CATSKRGQSGNTIYF
>TRBV29-1
CSVEDPAAGEGLEQYF
>TRBV20-1
CSARGALAGGPGPDTQYF
>TRBV12-3/TRBV12-4
CASRLVQPGPAEAFF
>TRBV29-1
CSVEDLYGDPYF
>TRBV7-9
CASRLTGTGHYGYTF
>TRBV18
CASSRQGGETQYF
>TRBV4-3
CASSQDEGGHTEAFF
>TRBV4-3
CASSQGTRASGTDTQYF
>TRBV4-2
CASSQVTGRTDTQYF
>TRBV6-4
CASSDSRDLNTQYF
>TRBV7-9
CASSLDTSSGNTIYF
>TRBV29-1
CSGRQGGGYTF
>TRBV7-2
CASSLGPKGAGVMGDTQYF
>TRBV3-1
CASSPAPGQGRGNTIYF
>TRBV4-2
CASSQETTVTGSHLAAYEQYF
>TRBV5-1
CASSNRDRSYEQYF
>TRBV5-1
CASSVGQGADEQFF
>TRBV5-1
CASSPLDSFYGYTF
>TRBV2
CASPSGDGIYNEQFF
>TRBV4-3
CASSQGGGSWADTQYF
>TRBV4-2
CASSHGLAGGPGKNIQYF
>TRBV3-1
CASSQELRSSGNTIYF
>TRBV29-1
CSVEDQRRPTDTQYF
>TRBV20-1
CSASESTDTQYF
>TRBV2
CASRAGGGFTDTQYF
>TRBV5-1
CASSLFPGLEARDTQYF
>TRBV7-9
CASSTNLLAKHNEQFF
>TRBV7-3
CASSFDRAREQYF
>TRBV12-5
CASGLTSGPYEQYF
>TRBV19
CATQVGQGYGYTF
>TRBV5-4
CASSLVDVPDEQFF
>TRBV20-1
CSARRGSDNSPLHF
>TRBV24-1
CATSEAVLNTGELFF
>TRBV5-1
CASSLNLGSPLHF
>TRBV4-1
CASSPKGEAGGDEDTQYF
>TRBV7-2
CASSYGRPERAFF
>TRBV2
CASRTGALSYTF
>TRBV12-3/TRBV12-4
CASSLEGTGTGANVLTF
>TRBV5-1
CASSLGTSGALGETQYF
>TRBV5-1
CASSATGANTEAFF
>TRBV11-2
CASSFGQAGGYEQYF
>TRBV7-2
CASTLYRASDTQYF
>TRBV18
CASSRDNSGSYSYEQYF
>TRBV6-5
CASSQREGITDTQYF
>TRBV12-3/TRBV12-4
CASSRGFGGELFF
>TRBV7-8
CASSPAAGVSGHGEQFF
>TRBV18
CASSGGALSYEQYF
>TRBV4-1
CASSPHGSMNTEAFF
>TRBV24-1
CATSGGGADSPLHF
>TRBV24-1
CATSEITGTRDEQFF
>TRBV12-3/TRBV12-4
CASSPDYETQYF
>TRBV24-1
CATSDSRTPTDTQYF
>TRBV6-2/TRBV6-3
CASRMDVVETQYF
>TRBV15
CATSREQENQPQHF
>TRBV7-7
CASSPAREYTGELFF
>TRBV4-1
CASSQDMGFETQYF
>TRBV5-1
CASSLSGSDGYTF
>TRBV18
CASSTGLEAFF